This note documents a single T cell receptor (beta chain) sequence. Each CDR3 protein is one row after TCRdb ran MiXCR on the RT-PCR reads. The data contain 500,000 to 600,000 distinct CDR3 sequences, about 11% of them singletons. This sample was included in a study of response to subunit inactivated influenza vaccine. CDR1 is SGHTA, CDR2 FQGNSA, per germline. The CDR3 has 14 residues. Trimming stripped 4 bases from V and 9 bases from J, with 16 bases between. This sample also belongs to another study, concerning T cells expressing NK-cell markers. According to that study: The authors generated TCR beta cDNA through 5'RACE template switching with UMIs. In several experiments, an anti-gamma-delta TCR antibody restricted sorting to alpha-beta TCR T cells. What remained unclear was the HCMV specificity of expanded NKG2C+ T cell clones.

This chain uses TRBV7-2 with TRBJ2-1; D is tentatively TRBD1 or TRBD2 (5 bases each). The clonotype comes from a man aged 50-60 years who received an inactivated influenza vaccine. This material consisted of PBMCs from blood, taken on the day of vaccination. CDR3: CASSSGPRSFEQFF. DNA of the CDR3: TGTGCCAGCAGCTCGGGACCCAGAAGCTTTGAGCAGTTCTTC.